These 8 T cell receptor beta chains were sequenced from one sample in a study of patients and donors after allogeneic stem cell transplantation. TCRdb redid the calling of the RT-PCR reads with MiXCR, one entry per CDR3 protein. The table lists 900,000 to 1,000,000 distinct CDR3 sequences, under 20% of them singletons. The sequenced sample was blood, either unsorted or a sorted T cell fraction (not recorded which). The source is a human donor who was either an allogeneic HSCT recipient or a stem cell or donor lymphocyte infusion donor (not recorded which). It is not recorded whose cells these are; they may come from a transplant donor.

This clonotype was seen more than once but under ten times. The CDR3 coding sequence is TGCGCCAGCAGCCGAGGGACAGGACTAATCTACGAGCAGTACTTC. Its protein is CASSRGTGLIYEQYF. The V gene is TRBV4-3, the J gene TRBJ2-7, with 8 bases matching TRBD1. The germline CDR1 and CDR2 sequences are LGHNA and YSLEER. The CDR3 extends over 15 amino acids. V shed 4 bases and J 3 bases; nucleotides not matched to a gene: 8.

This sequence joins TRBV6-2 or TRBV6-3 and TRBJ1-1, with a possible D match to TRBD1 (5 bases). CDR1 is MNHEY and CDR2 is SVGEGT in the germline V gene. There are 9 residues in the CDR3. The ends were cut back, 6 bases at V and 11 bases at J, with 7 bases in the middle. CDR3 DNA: TGTGCCAGCAGGGCAGGGGCTTTCTTT. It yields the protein CASRAGAFF.

The CDR3 loop is CASSQEEAVINYEQYF. As DNA, the CDR3 is TGTGCCAGCAGCCAAGAAGAAGCGGTAATAAACTACGAGCAGTACTTC. The rearrangement uses TRBV4-2 and TRBJ2-7, with D perhaps TRBD2 (5 bases). Trimming pared 0 bases from V and 3 bases from J, leaving 15 bases between. In germline, CDR1 is LGHNA, CDR2 YNFKEQ. The CDR3 length is 16 residues.

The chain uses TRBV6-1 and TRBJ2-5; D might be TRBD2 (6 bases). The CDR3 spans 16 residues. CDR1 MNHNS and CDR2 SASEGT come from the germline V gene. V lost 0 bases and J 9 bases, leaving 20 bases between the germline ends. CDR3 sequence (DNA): TGTGCCAGCAGTGAAGCGCCGGGACTCACGCAGGGATCCCAGTACTTC. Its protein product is CASSEAPGLTQGSQYF.

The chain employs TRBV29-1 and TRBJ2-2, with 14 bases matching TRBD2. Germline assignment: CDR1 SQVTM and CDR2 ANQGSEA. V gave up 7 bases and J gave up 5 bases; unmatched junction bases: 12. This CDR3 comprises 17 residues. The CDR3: CSALGLAGGARTGELFF. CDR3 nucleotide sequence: TGCAGCGCCCTAGGACTAGCGGGGGGAGCGAGAACCGGGGAGCTGTTTTTT.

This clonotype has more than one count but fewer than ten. The CDR3 sequence is CASRGVTGTGETQYF. Here the CDR3 DNA reads TGTGCCAGCAGAGGGGTTACCGGGACAGGGGAGACCCAGTACTTC. This chain joins TRBV6-1 and TRBJ2-5, with 9 nucleotides matching TRBD1. The CDR3 has 15 residues. V gave up 6 bases and J gave up 5 bases; unmatched junction bases: 10. Looked up from germline, CDR1 is MNHNS and CDR2 is SASEGT.

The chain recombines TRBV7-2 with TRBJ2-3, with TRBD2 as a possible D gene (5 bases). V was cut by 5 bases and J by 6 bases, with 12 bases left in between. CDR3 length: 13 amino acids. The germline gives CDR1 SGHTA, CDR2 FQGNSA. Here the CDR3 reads CASSAEWRDTQYF. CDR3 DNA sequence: TGTGCCAGCAGCGCTGAGTGGAGGGATACGCAGTATTTT.

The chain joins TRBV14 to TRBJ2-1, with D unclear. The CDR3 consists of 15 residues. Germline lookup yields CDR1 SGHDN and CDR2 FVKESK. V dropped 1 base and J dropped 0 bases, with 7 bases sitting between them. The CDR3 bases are TGTGCCAGCAGCCAAGTCCTGAGCTCCTACAATGAGCAGTTCTTC. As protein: CASSQVLSSYNEQFF. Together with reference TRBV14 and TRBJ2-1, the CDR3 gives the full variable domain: EAGVTQFPSHSVIEKGQTVTLRCDPISGHDNLYWYRRVMGKEIKFLLHFVKESKQDESGMPNNRFLAERTGGTYSTLKVQPAELEDSGVYFCASSQVLSSYNEQFFGPGTRLTVL.